Listed here is a single TCR beta chain. The antigen is not known. Unique molecular identifiers featured in how the TCRbeta library was prepared. One entry per CDR3 protein, called by TCRdb with MiXCR from the PCR reads. The top ten hold 43% of the sample, which has approximately 210,000 distinct CDR3 sequences, around a sixth seen once. The entry originates in a study of T-cell reconstitution after alpha-beta-depleted transplantation in children. Study-wide points: After transplant, at about two months, alpha-beta T cells were reportedly derived from several hundred expanded graft clones.

Germline V CDR1 and CDR2: SGHRS, YFSETQ. The CDR3 is 19 residues long. After removal of 0 bases from V and 0 bases from J, the junction contained 9 bases not matched to a gene. The clonotype comes from a male patient aged 2-15 years who had a stem cell transplant for acute lymphoblastic leukemia, so the T cells may come from the graft donor. The J gene is TRBJ2-4, the V gene TRBV5-1; TRBD2 agrees at 10 bases. The sample consisted of PBMCs, mostly from graft donor cells, taken 360 days after TCRalphabeta/CD19-depleted stem cell transplant. This chain's CDR3 is CASSLEGSGGPLAKNIQYF. DNA for the CDR3: TGCGCCAGCAGCTTGGAAGGTAGCGGGGGGCCGCTAGCCAAAAACATTCAGTACTTC.